This T cell receptor (beta chain) was documented in a study of control samples from healthy donors and cancer patients. Produced via immunoSEQ multiplex PCR; TCRdb's table is partial and in-frame only. The profile shows 40,000 to 55,000 clones, approximately 93% of them singletons. CDR1 and CDR2 from the germline V gene are KGHDR and SFDVKD. The CDR3 has 16 residues. Note on this clone: Sequence at one end of the junction differs from germline and may be a read error.

The specimen was PBMCs. The rearrangement uses TRBV24-1 and TRBJ2-2; 10 bases fit TRBD1. The clonotype originates from a woman aged 45-60 years with head and neck cancer. This CDR3 reads CATFRQGALEHRGAVF. The CDR3 bases are TGTGCCACCTTTAGACAGGGGGCATTGGAGCACCGGGGAGCTGTTTTT.